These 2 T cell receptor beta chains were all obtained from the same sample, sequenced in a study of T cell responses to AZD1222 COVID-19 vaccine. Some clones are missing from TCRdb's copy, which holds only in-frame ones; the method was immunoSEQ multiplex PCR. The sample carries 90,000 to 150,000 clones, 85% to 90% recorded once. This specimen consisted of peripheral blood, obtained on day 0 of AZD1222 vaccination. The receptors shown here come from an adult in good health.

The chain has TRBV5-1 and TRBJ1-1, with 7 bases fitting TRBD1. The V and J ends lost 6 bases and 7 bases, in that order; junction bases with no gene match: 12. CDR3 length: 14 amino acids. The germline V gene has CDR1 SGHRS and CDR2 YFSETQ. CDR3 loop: CASKEGARIIEAFF. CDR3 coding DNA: TGCGCCAGCAAGGAGGGGGCGCGGATAATTGAAGCTTTCTTT.

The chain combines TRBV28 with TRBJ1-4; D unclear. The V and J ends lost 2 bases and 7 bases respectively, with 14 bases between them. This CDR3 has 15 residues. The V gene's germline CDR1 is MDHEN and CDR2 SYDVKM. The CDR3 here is CASSLGAFSGEKLFF. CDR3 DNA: TGTGCCAGCAGTTTAGGAGCCTTCTCGGGTGAAAAACTGTTTTTT.